Listed below are T cell receptor beta chains from one sample, sequenced in a study of cytomegalovirus exposure and HLA in healthy donors. Generated by immunoSEQ multiplex PCR, the TCRdb table keeps only in-frame clones and is missing some. The profile covers more than 120,000 clones, with roughly 80% appearing a single time and 2.5% to 3.5% taken by the ten largest. The sample was PBMCs. The receptors shown here come from a woman under 40 in good health and CMV-seronegative. Each CDR3 is given with its conserved first and last residue. Fields, in order: V gene, J gene, CDR3 length, clone size, D gene, CDR3 DNA, CDR3 protein. A D gene is named only where the DNA matches it firmly. Clone size is not always given. Where it is, it says once, few, many or a class for expanded clones.

TRBV4-1	TRBJ2-3	17	.	TRBD1	TGCGCCAGCAGCCAAGAGTCACAGGGGTTTTTATCGGATACGCAGTATTTT	CASSQESQGFLSDTQYF
TRBV5-4	TRBJ1-5	15	.	.	TGTGCCAGCAGCTTGGGCGACTTCCCGGATCAGCCCCAGCATTTT	CASSLGDFPDQPQHF
TRBV4-1	TRBJ1-1	13	.	.	TGCGCCAGCAGCCAAGCCGGGAGCACTGAAGCTTTCTTT	CASSQAGSTEAFF
TRBV28	TRBJ1-2	14	.	TRBD1	TGTGCCAGCAGTACGGCCGGGACAGTAAAAGGCTACACCTTC	CASSTAGTVKGYTF
TRBV5-1	TRBJ2-1	14	.	TRBD2	TGCGCCAGCAGCCAGTATAGCGGGAGCGATGAGCAGTTCTTC	CASSQYSGSDEQFF
TRBV2	TRBJ2-1	11	few	.	TGTGCCAGCCCCGACACGAATGAGCAGTTCTTC	CASPDTNEQFF
TRBV12-5	TRBJ1-1	16	few	.	TGTTTTTTCAAGCAGAAGACGGCATACGACAGCGCTGAAGCTTTCTTT	CFFKQKTAYDSAEAFF
TRBV5-8	TRBJ2-5	16	once	TRBD2	TGTGCCAGCAGCACCTTGACTAGCGGGGGGTGGAAGACCCAGTACTTC	CASSTLTSGGWKTQYF
TRBV19	TRBJ2-7	14	once	TRBD1	TGTGCCAGTAGCCAGACAGGGTCCTCCTACGAGCAGTACTTC	CASSQTGSSYEQYF
TRBV29-1	TRBJ1-6	13	few	.	TGCAGCGTTGAAATCGGGAAGGGATCACCCCTCCACTTT	CSVEIGKGSPLHF
TRBV5-1	TRBJ1-2	14	.	.	TGCGCCAGCAGCGCTGGACAGAGTCGCTATGGCTACACCTTC	CASSAGQSRYGYTF
TRBV5-4	TRBJ2-5	13	.	TRBD1	TGTGCCAGCAGCCCGGGGACAGCAGAGACCCAGTACTTC	CASSPGTAETQYF
TRBV14	TRBJ2-3	13	.	.	TGTGCCAGCAGCCAAGATAACCAGAGGGCGCAGTATTTT	CASSQDNQRAQYF
TRBV15	TRBJ1-4	17	.	TRBD1	TGTGCCACCAGCCTTACGATACCCGGGACAGGAGCTGAAAAACTGTTTTTT	CATSLTIPGTGAEKLFF
TRBV10-3	TRBJ1-3	15	.	.	TGTGCCATCAGTCAGCTCGCCAGGGAAGGAAACACCATATATTTT	CAISQLAREGNTIYF
TRBV30	TRBJ1-6	18	.	TRBD1	TGTGCCTGGAGTGTATTTCGGTACGGACAGGCATATAATTCACCCCTCCACTTT	CAWSVFRYGQAYNSPLHF